This T cell receptor beta chain is drawn from a study of shared clonotypes between healthy human individuals. In regard to this clone: Its specificity is unknown. At one end the junction does not follow the germline gene, possibly because of a read error.

General study findings and limits: Memory subsets generally showed lower estimated richness than naive subsets.

Running of the assay took place at deep level. Assay: immunoSEQ multiplex PCR; the TCRdb copy retains only in-frame clones and omits some. The repertoire holds 850,000 to 1,200,000 clones, with about 70% as singletons. Germline lookup yields CDR1 SSHAT and CDR2 FNYEAQ (reference sequence). The CDR3 has 13 residues. Sequenced material: memory CD4+ T cells sorted from blood. Subset in this sample: CD45RA-negative fraction. The source of this sequence is a man aged 18-30 years in good health. The chain links TRBV7-7 to TRBJ2-2; D gene ambiguous. CDR3 DNA sequence: TGTGCTAGCAGCCACCTGCGTACCGGGGAGCTGTTTTTT. This translates into CASSHLRTGELFF.